This T cell receptor (beta chain) was obtained from a study of blood T cell repertoires in COVID-19. In the study overall: Some COVID-19 samples were acute and others convalescent; all came from the United States, Italy and Spain. Sources were T cells, B-cell-depleted T cells, or PBMCs; the material itself was cDNA or gDNA.

The CDR3 totals 17 residues. Germline lookup yields CDR1 SGHRS and CDR2 YFSETQ. V was clipped by 5 bases and J by 4 bases, with 21 bases between them. Only one count was recorded for this clone. As originally analysed: Amplified reference gene primers provided the basis for estimating nucleated cell counts. Profiling relied on immunoSEQ multiplex PCR, and the TCRdb table lists in-frame clones only, not all of them. The V and J calls and clone size were taken over from that table, and D and trimming were inferred from the DNA. The data contain some 49,000 clones, more than 85% of them singletons. The rearrangement links TRBV5-1 to TRBJ2-2; tentative D call: TRBD2 (6 bases). Material for sequencing was peripheral blood. The sequence was obtained from a man aged 45-65 years with active COVID-19. The CDR3 is CASRPGTGLLITGELFF. The CDR3 DNA reads TGCGCCAGCAGACCAGGGACTGGACTCTTGATCACCGGGGAGCTGTTTTTT.